Shown below are 10 T cell receptor beta chains from a single sample sequenced in a study of T cell repertoires in cytomegalovirus infection. TCRdb fed the reads into MiXCR, producing one record per CDR3 protein. Found here are around 540,000 distinct CDR3 sequences, roughly a third of them singletons; the top ten hold 15% to 20%. Their antigens remain unidentified. The starting material was cultured PBMCs, obtained from culture after CMV antigen stimulation. These TCRs come from a human donor in good health (CMV status not recorded). Some clones in this sample may be carry-over from other donors' samples.

This clonotype was counted at least ten times. This rearrangement joins TRBV7-2 to TRBJ1-2; D is possibly TRBD1 (5 bases). Germline V CDR1 and CDR2: SGHTA, FQGNSA. V lost 3 bases and J lost 6, with 17 bases in between. This CDR3 contains 15 residues. The DNA for the CDR3 is TGTGCCAGCAGCTTGTTCAGGGCACAAACGGATGGCTACACCTTC. Translated, it gives CASSLFRAQTDGYTF.

CDR3 in amino acids: CSARDQELFEAFF. CDR3 sequence (DNA): TGCAGTGCTCGGGACCAGGAGTTATTTGAAGCTTTCTTT. The chain links TRBV20-1 to TRBJ1-1, with D perhaps TRBD1 (5 bases). From germline, CDR1 is DFQATT and CDR2 SNEGSKA (reference sequence). V was shortened by 5 bases and J by 7 bases, with 17 bases between the two germline ends. The CDR3 totals 13 residues.

This rearrangement joins TRBV20-1 to TRBJ1-2; D remains ambiguous. There are 14 residues in the CDR3. The V gene's germline CDR1 is DFQATT and CDR2 SNEGSKA (reference sequence). Trimming left V 0 bases short and J 8 bases short, with 16 bases between. The CDR3 DNA reads TGCAGTGCTAGAGAGGGATCAGCCTCCCACGGCTACACCTTC. Translation gives CSAREGSASHGYTF.

This clonotype was detected a few times. The chain carries TRBV7-3 and TRBJ2-2; possibly TRBD1 for D (6 bases). V was cut by 5 bases and J by 7 bases, with 11 bases left in between. The V gene's germline CDR1 is SGHTA and CDR2 FQGTGA. CDR3 length: 13 amino acids. In DNA form, the CDR3 reads TGTGCCAGCAGCACAGGGTTCGGCGGGGAGCTGTTTTTT. It yields the protein CASSTGFGGELFF.

In regard to this clonotype: A single base separates this from a much larger clone, so it may be a read error. The rearrangement joins TRBV7-2 to TRBJ1-2, with D possibly TRBD1 on 5 matching bases. The CDR3 extends over 15 amino acids. Germline CDR1 reads SGHTA; CDR2 reads FQGNSA. The CDR3 DNA reads TGTGCCAGCAGTGGGGACGGACCACAATTTGGCGGCTACGCCTTC. Amino acid sequence: CASSGDGPQFGGYAF. The full variable domain, in which reference TRBV7-2 and TRBJ1-2 provide the parts outside the CDR3, is GAGVSQSPSNKVTEKGKDVELRCDPISGHTALYWYRQSLGQGLEFLIYFQGNSAPDKSGLPSDRFSAERTGGSVSTLTIQRTQQEDSAVYLCASSGDGPQFGGYAFGSGTRLTVV.

This chain uses TRBV20-1 with TRBJ1-1, with 7 bases fitting TRBD1. Germline CDR1 reads DFQATT; CDR2 reads SNEGSKA (reference sequence). V dropped 6 bases and J dropped 0; count of bases not matched to a gene: 4. The CDR3 sequence is 13 residues long. For the CDR3, the DNA is TGCAGTGCGGGGACAGCTATGAACACTGAAGCTTTCTTT. This sequence encodes CSAGTAMNTEAFF.

This clonotype was seen many times. The chain is built from TRBV4-1 and TRBJ2-2, with TRBD2 identical over 15 bases. Germline V lookup: CDR1 MGHRA, CDR2 YSYEKL. The V segment lost 3 bases and the J segment 4 bases; nucleotides outside the gene matches: 6. This CDR3 is 18 amino acids long. CDR3 residues: CASSHLGLAGGVTGELFF. For the CDR3, the DNA is TGCGCCAGCAGCCACCTCGGACTAGCGGGAGGGGTCACCGGGGAGCTGTTTTTT.

V is TRBV10-3 and J is TRBJ2-1, with D perhaps matching TRBD2 (6 bases). The germline V gene has CDR1 ENHRY and CDR2 SYGVKD. This CDR3 has 13 amino acids. The V end lost 0 bases, the J end lost 9 bases, and 9 bases lay between the germline ends. CDR3: CAISESGAGEQFF. The CDR3 DNA sequence: TGTGCCATCAGTGAGTCAGGAGCGGGTGAGCAGTTCTTC.

The chain links TRBV6-6 to TRBJ2-3, with 11 bases identical to TRBD1. The germline CDR1 and CDR2 sequences are MNHNY and SVGAGI (reference sequence). The junction had 6 bases not matched to a gene; V was cut back by 7 bases and J by 6 bases. The CDR3 contains 14 residues. CDR3 nucleotide sequence: TGTGCCAGCATCACCGGGACAGGGGGGGATACGCAGTATTTT. As protein: CASITGTGGDTQYF.

The chain couples TRBV6-2 or TRBV6-3 to TRBJ2-5, with unresolved D. With 5 bases removed from V and 10 bases from J, the gap between germline ends came to 11 bases. The length of the CDR3 is 11 residues. Germline CDR1 is MNHEY and CDR2 is SVGEGT. DNA for the CDR3: TGTGCCAGCAGTATCTTAGGGTTCCAGTACTTC. Its protein is CASSILGFQYF.